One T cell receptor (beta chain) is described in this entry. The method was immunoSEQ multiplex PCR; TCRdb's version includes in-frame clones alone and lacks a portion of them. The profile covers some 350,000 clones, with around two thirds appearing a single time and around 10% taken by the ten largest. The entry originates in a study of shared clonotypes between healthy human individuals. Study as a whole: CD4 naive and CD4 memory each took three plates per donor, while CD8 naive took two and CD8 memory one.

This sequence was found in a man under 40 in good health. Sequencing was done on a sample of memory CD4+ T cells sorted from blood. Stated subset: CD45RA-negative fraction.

In nucleotides, the CDR3 is TGTGCCAGCGCAGGGTGGGGTGATGAAAAACTGTTTTTT. This translates into CASAGWGDEKLFF. The chain uses TRBV27 and TRBJ1-4; D may be TRBD1 (5 bases). CDR3 length equals 13 residues. Germline values: CDR1 MNHEY, CDR2 SMNVEV (reference sequence). The V and J ends lost 8 bases and 6 bases respectively, with 13 bases between them.